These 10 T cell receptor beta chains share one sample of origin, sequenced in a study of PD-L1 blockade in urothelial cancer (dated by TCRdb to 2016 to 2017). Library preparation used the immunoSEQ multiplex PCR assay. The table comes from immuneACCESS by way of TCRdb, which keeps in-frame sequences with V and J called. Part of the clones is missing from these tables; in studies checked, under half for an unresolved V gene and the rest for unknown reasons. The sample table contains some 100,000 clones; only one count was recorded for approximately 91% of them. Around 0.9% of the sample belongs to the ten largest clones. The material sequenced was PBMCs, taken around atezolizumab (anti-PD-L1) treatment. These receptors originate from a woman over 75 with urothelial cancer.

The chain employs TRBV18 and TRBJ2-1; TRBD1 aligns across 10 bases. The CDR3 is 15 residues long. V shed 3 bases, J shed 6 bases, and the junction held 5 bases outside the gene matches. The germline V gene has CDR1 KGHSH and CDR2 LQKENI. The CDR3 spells CASSPDRGRINEQFF. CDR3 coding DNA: TGTGCCAGCTCACCCGACAGGGGGCGCATCAATGAGCAGTTCTTC.

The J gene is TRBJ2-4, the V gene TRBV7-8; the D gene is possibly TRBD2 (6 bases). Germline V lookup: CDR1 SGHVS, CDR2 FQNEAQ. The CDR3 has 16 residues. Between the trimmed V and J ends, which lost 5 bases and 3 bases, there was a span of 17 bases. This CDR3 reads CASSLTSAIGKNIQYF. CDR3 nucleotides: TGTGCCAGCAGCCTGACTAGTGCCATCGGCAAAAACATTCAGTACTTC.

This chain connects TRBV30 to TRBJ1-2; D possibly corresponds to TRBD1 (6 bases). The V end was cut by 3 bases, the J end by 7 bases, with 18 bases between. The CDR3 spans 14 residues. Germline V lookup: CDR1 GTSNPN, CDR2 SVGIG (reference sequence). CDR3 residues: CAWSQSRGASGYTF. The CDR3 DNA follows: TGTGCCTGGAGCCAATCACGGGGGGCTTCTGGCTACACCTTC.

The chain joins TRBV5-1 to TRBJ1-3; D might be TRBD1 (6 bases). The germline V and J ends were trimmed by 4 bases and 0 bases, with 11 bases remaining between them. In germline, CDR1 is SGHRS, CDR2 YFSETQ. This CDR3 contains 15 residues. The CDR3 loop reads CASSTGQFSGNTIYF. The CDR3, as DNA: TGCGCCAGCAGCACCGGACAGTTCTCTGGAAACACCATATATTTT.

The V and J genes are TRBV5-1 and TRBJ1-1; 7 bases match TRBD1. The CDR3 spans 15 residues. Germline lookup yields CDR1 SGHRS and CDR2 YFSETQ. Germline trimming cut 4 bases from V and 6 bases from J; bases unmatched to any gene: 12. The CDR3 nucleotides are TGCGCCAGCAGCCTCCGGACAGGACGGAATTCTGAAGCTTTCTTT. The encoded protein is CASSLRTGRNSEAFF.

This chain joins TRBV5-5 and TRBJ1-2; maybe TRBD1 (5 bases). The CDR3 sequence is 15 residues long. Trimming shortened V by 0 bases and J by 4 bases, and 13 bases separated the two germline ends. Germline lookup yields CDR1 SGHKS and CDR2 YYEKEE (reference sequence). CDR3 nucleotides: TGTGCCAGCAGCTTGGAGTTCAGGGAAAGCTATGGCTACACCTTC. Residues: CASSLEFRESYGYTF.

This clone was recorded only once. In DNA, the CDR3 is TGTGCCAGCAGTTTCCAGGGGGCGCGGGGAAACACCATATATTTT. It codes for CASSFQGARGNTIYF. This chain links TRBV27 with TRBJ1-3, with 8 bases matching TRBD1. This CDR3 is built from 15 residues. The junction had 5 bases not matched to a gene; V was cut back by 3 bases and J by 4 bases. Germline V gene lookup returns CDR1 MNHEY and CDR2 SMNVEV (reference sequence).

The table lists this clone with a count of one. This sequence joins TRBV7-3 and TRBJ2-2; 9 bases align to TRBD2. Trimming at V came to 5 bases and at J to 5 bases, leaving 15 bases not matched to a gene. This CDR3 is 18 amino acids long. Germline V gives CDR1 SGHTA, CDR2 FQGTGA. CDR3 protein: CASSPAPPSSGRTGELFF. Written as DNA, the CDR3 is TGTGCCAGCAGCCCAGCCCCTCCTTCGAGCGGGAGGACCGGGGAGCTGTTTTTT.

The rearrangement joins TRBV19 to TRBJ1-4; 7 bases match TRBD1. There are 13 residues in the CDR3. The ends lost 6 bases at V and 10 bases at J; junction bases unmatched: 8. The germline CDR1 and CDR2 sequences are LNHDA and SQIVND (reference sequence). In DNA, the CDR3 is TGTGCCAGTAGACAGACAGGGAGCGGAAAACTGTTTTTT. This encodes CASRQTGSGKLFF. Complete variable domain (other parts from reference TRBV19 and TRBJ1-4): DGGITQSPKYLFRKEGQNVTLSCEQNLNHDAMYWYRQDPGQGLRLIYYSQIVNDFQKGDIAEGYSVSREKKESFPLTVTSAQKNPTAFYLCASRQTGSGKLFFGSGTQLSVL.

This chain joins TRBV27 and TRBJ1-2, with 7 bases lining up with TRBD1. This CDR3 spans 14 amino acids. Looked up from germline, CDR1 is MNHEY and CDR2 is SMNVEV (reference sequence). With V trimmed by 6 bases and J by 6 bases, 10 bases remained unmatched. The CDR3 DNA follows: TGTGCCAGCAGCCTTAAACAGGGGCGGAATGGCTACACCTTC. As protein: CASSLKQGRNGYTF.